The source of this TCR beta chain is a study of blood T cell repertoires in COVID-19. Trimming took 10 bases from V and 0 from J, leaving 18 bases between them. The CDR3 totals 15 residues. Germline CDR1 SGHAT, CDR2 FQNNGV. During active infection, Seattle patients enrolled and were then monitored through disease. The data were produced by immunoSEQ multiplex PCR, yet TCRdb's version contains in-frame clones alone and is incomplete. The repertoire holds roughly 320,000 clones, with 75% to 90% as singletons. Sequencing was done on a sample of peripheral blood. This receptor was obtained from a woman aged 45-60 years with COVID-19, enrolled during active disease. This sequence joins TRBV11-2 and TRBJ1-1; D is undetermined. The CDR3 loop is CATSRAGDMNTEAFF. CDR3 nucleotide sequence: TGTGCCACATCGAGGGCAGGCGATATGAACACTGAAGCTTTCTTT.